The 26 T cell receptor beta chains given below trace back to one sample, sequenced in a study of T cells in Graves' hyperthyroidism and ophthalmopathy. What was amplified from RNA transcripts were TCR beta CDR3 regions. The primer set for the first-round RT-PCR of the TCR CDR3 was HTBI. TCRdb passed the multiplex PCR reads through MiXCR, listing each CDR3 protein once. The repertoire holds 300,000 to 450,000 distinct CDR3 sequences, roughly 25% seen once, with less than 75% in the top ten. Sequenced material: blood. These receptors all stem from a man over 45 with Graves' hyperthyroidism.

Only a few counts were recorded for this clonotype. This chain links TRBV12-3 or TRBV12-4 with TRBJ2-1, with D hard to call. V was shortened by 3 bases and J by 2 bases, with 2 bases between the two germline ends. The CDR3 length is 12 residues. This chain's CDR3 is CASSFAYNEQFF. The CDR3 coding sequence is TGTGCCAGCAGTTTCGCCTACAATGAGCAGTTCTTC.

The gene calls are TRBV14 and TRBJ1-1; unclear D gene. V dropped 4 bases and J dropped 1 base, with 7 bases sitting between them. The CDR3 sequence is 13 residues long. Germline CDR1 is SGHDN and CDR2 is FVKESK. This CDR3 reads CASSRAANTEAFF. DNA of the CDR3: TGTGCCAGCAGCCGGGCGGCGAACACTGAAGCTTTCTTT.

With respect to this clonotype: A much more abundant neighbour one base away suggests this may be a read error. The rearrangement uses TRBV12-3 or TRBV12-4 and TRBJ2-5, with D perhaps matching TRBD1 (5 bases). The CDR3 spans 13 residues. The CDR3 sequence: CARSFGLRGTQYF. The CDR3 bases are TGTGCCCGCAGTTTTGGTCTAAGGGGGACCCAGTACTTC.

This clonotype was observed a few times. J is TRBJ2-7 and V is TRBV25-1; 13 nucleotides align to TRBD2. The germline V gene encodes CDR1 MGHDK and CDR2 SYGVNS. Trimming cost V 6 bases and J 5 bases; bases outside gene matches: 7. CDR3 length: 15 amino acids. The DNA for the CDR3 is TGTGCCAGCAGACTAGCGGGAGGGAGTGTGGACGAGCAGTACTTC. Translating it yields CASRLAGGSVDEQYF.

This clonotype was picked up many times. The chain links TRBV11-2 to TRBJ2-7; D ambiguous. CDR3 length equals 13 residues. With 5 bases removed from V and 1 base from J, the gap between germline ends came to 9 bases. Germline-derived CDR1 and CDR2 are SGHAT and FQNNGV. This CDR3 is CASSPAGSYEQYF. CDR3 DNA: TGTGCCAGCAGCCCCGCCGGGTCCTACGAGCAGTACTTC.

The table lists this clonotype with a few counts. The genes are TRBV10-3 and TRBJ2-5, with 7 bases matching TRBD1. The CDR3 spans 13 residues. The germline V gene encodes CDR1 ENHRY and CDR2 SYGVKD. After removal of 11 bases from V and 3 bases from J, the junction contained 9 bases not matched to a gene. The CDR3 sequence is CAATGTAEETQYF. CDR3 nucleotides: TGTGCCGCGACCGGGACAGCTGAAGAGACCCAGTACTTC.

Points on this clonotype: A read error may produce the germline difference seen at one junction end. This sequence joins TRBV20-1 and TRBJ1-1; D might be TRBD1 (5 bases). Germline V gene sequence: CDR1 DFQATT, CDR2 SNEGSKA (reference sequence). CDR3 length equals 11 residues. CDR3 region: CSAPRGAEAFF. The CDR3 DNA is TGCAGTGCCCCCCGGGGCGCTGAGGCTTTCTTT.

This clonotype was picked up a small number of times. The V gene is TRBV27, the J gene TRBJ1-5; 7 bases are shared with TRBD1. Germline loops: CDR1 MNHEY, CDR2 SMNVEV (reference sequence). The V segment lost 8 bases and the J segment 0 bases; nucleotides outside the gene matches: 7. CDR3 length: 15 residues. For the CDR3, the DNA is TGTGCCAGCGGAGGGACAGCCTATAGCAATCAGCCCCAGCATTTT. As protein: CASGGTAYSNQPQHF.

This clonotype showed up many times. A read error may produce the germline difference seen at one junction end. The chain combines TRBV7-8 with TRBJ2-7; D gene ambiguous. The CDR3 has 14 residues. Germline CDR1 reads SGHVS; CDR2 reads FQNEAQ. Here the CDR3 reads CASRTQRSSNEQYF. The CDR3 nucleotides are TGTGCCAGCAGGACCCAACGGAGCTCCAACGAGCAGTACTTC.

The chain recombines TRBV5-1 with TRBJ2-1, with TRBD2 matching 9 bases. The V gene's germline CDR1 is SGHRS and CDR2 YFSETQ. The CDR3 contains 15 residues. The V gene end was trimmed by 6 bases and the J gene end by 6 bases; junction bases not matched to a gene: 10. The CDR3 DNA is TGCGCCAGCAAACGGGACTCTAGCGGGATCAATGAGCAGTTCTTC. Protein: CASKRDSSGINEQFF.

This clonotype was recorded a few times. V is TRBV5-1 and J is TRBJ2-3; D may be TRBD1 or TRBD2 (6 bases each). Germline-derived CDR1 and CDR2 are SGHRS and YFSETQ. The CDR3 sequence is 18 residues long. V was clipped by 9 bases and J by 5 bases, with 31 bases between them. CDR3 loop: CATTSGNLWGPGGDTQYF. The CDR3 bases are TGCGCCACCACCTCTGGGAATCTATGGGGGCCCGGGGGAGATACGCAGTATTTT.

The chain is built from TRBV7-8 and TRBJ2-7, with D tentatively TRBD1 or TRBD2 (5 bases each). CDR3 length: 14 amino acids. The germline CDR1 and CDR2 sequences are SGHVS and FQNEAQ. The V end was cut by 10 bases, the J end by 0 bases, with 16 bases between. CDR3 DNA sequence: TGTGCCATCCAGGGACCGTCCAGCTCCTACGAGCAGTACTTC. It codes for CAIQGPSSSYEQYF.

This clonotype was recorded many times. The chain uses TRBV7-8 and TRBJ2-3; D is uncertain. The V gene lost 4 bases and the J gene lost 2 bases, with 4 bases spanning the gap. The germline CDR1 and CDR2 sequences are SGHVS and FQNEAQ. This CDR3 contains 12 residues. CDR3: CASSSITDTQYF. The CDR3, as DNA: TGTGCCAGCAGCTCAATCACAGATACGCAGTATTTT.

The rearrangement links TRBV27 to TRBJ2-1; no reliable D call. The CDR3 runs to 14 residues. Germline values: CDR1 MNHEY, CDR2 SMNVEV (reference sequence). V was cut by 3 bases and J by 5 bases, with 11 bases left in between. CDR3 coding DNA: TGTGCCAGCAGTTTCTACCGAACCCACAATGAGCAGTTCTTC. Protein sequence: CASSFYRTHNEQFF.

This clonotype was seen only a few times. This chain links TRBV6-6 with TRBJ2-3; D possibly uses TRBD1 or TRBD2 (5 bases each). The germline CDR1 and CDR2 sequences are MNHNY and SVGAGI (reference sequence). Trimming left V 0 bases short and J 6 bases short, with 10 bases between. CDR3 length: 14 residues. The CDR3 DNA reads TGTGCCAGCAGTTACTCGAAGTGGGGGGATACGCAGTATTTT. Its translation is CASSYSKWGDTQYF.

Here the CDR3 DNA reads TGTGCCAGCAAGTCGGGGGGAAACAATGAGCAGTTCTTC. Encoded protein: CASKSGGNNEQFF. The chain links TRBV6-1 to TRBJ2-1; 7 nucleotides line up with TRBD2. CDR3 length: 13 amino acids. CDR1 is MNHNS and CDR2 is SASEGT in the germline V gene. V trimming: 7 bases; J trimming: 5 bases; junction bases outside the gene matches: 5.

In its sample, this clonotype was seen once. The chain carries TRBV29-1 and TRBJ2-7; 11 bases agree with TRBD1. Germline CDR1 SQVTM, CDR2 ANQGSEA. After removal of 6 bases from V and 6 bases from J, the junction contained 7 bases not matched to a gene. The CDR3 covers 13 residues. The chain's CDR3 is CSVEDRGRVEQYF. CDR3 nucleotides: TGCAGCGTGGAGGACAGGGGGCGCGTCGAGCAGTACTTC.

In this sample, this clonotype turned up many times. This chain uses TRBV13 with TRBJ2-4; 7 bases match TRBD1. The CDR3 spans 14 residues. The trim removed 0 bases at V and 6 bases at J, leaving 2 bases unmatched. Germline loops: CDR1 PRHDT, CDR2 FYEKMQ (reference sequence). The CDR3 DNA reads TGTGCCAGCAGCTTAGGCCAGGGGGTAAACATTCAGTACTTC. The encoded protein is CASSLGQGVNIQYF.

This chain connects TRBV18 to TRBJ2-5, with TRBD1 as a possible D gene (5 bases). The germline CDR1 and CDR2 sequences are KGHSH and LQKENI. The CDR3 extends over 13 amino acids. Trimming took 11 bases from V and 5 from J, leaving 18 bases between them. The CDR3 coding sequence is TGTGCCTGCGCATCAGGGATCCGGGAGACCCAGTACTTC. Encoded protein: CACASGIRETQYF.

This clonotype came up a few times. The chain joins TRBV12-3 or TRBV12-4 to TRBJ2-3, with D unclear. This CDR3 has 15 amino acids. V was pared by 2 bases and J by 1 base, with 10 bases between. In DNA form, the CDR3 reads TGTGCCAGCAGTTTAAGGAGATTAGGCACAGATACGCAGTATTTT. This gives the protein CASSLRRLGTDTQYF.

This clonotype was observed many times. The rearrangement links TRBV11-3 to TRBJ2-7, with 10 bases identical to TRBD2. Trimming removed 0 bases from V and 2 bases from J; junction bases left unmatched: 1. Germline V gene sequence: CDR1 SGHNT, CDR2 YENEEA. This CDR3 comprises 15 residues. CDR3 nucleotide sequence: TGTGCCAGCAGCTTAGATCTAGCGGGAGCCTACGAGCAGTACTTC. Translated, it gives CASSLDLAGAYEQYF.

This clonotype was picked up a small number of times. The CDR3 here is CASSTSTSGRAHSSYNEQFF. CDR3 in DNA: TGTGCCAGCAGCACCTCCACTAGCGGGAGGGCTCATAGCTCCTACAATGAGCAGTTCTTC. V gene TRBV7-9 combines with J gene TRBJ2-1; 13 bases match TRBD2. The CDR3 loop spans 20 amino acids. V trimming: 5 bases; J trimming: 0 bases; junction bases outside the gene matches: 13. Germline V gene data show CDR1 as SEHNR and CDR2 as FQNEAQ (reference sequence).

This clonotype was seen more than once but under ten times. The chain combines TRBV20-1 with TRBJ2-1, with a tentative D call TRBD2 (6 bases). The CDR3 runs 15 residues. Germline V CDR1 and CDR2: DFQATT, SNEGSKA (reference sequence). The CDR3 nucleotides are TGCAGCGGCAATGGGGTCGGGAGCTCCTACAATGAGCAGTTCTTC. Translation: CSGNGVGSSYNEQFF.

This clonotype came up many times. The chain employs TRBV20-1 and TRBJ2-7; 10 positions agree with TRBD2. J gave up 5 bases and V 3 bases, and 10 bases lay outside the gene matches. Per germline, CDR1 DFQATT and CDR2 SNEGSKA (reference sequence). This CDR3 is built from 15 residues. The CDR3 reads CSASFSGRAGNEQYF. The CDR3 DNA reads as TGCAGTGCTAGTTTCAGCGGGAGGGCCGGGAACGAGCAGTACTTC.

This clonotype was observed at least ten times. The V call is TRBV28, the J call TRBJ1-1, with D tentatively TRBD1 (5 bases). The V gene's germline CDR1 is MDHEN and CDR2 SYDVKM. V lost 8 bases, J lost 4 bases, and 17 bases lay in between. The CDR3 runs to 14 residues. Here the CDR3 reads CASAAGGSGTEAFF. In DNA form, the CDR3 reads TGTGCCAGCGCCGCGGGGGGTTCGGGCACTGAAGCTTTCTTT.

This chain joins TRBV6-2 or TRBV6-3 and TRBJ2-5, with 7 bases lining up with TRBD2. This CDR3 has 15 amino acids. Per the germline V gene, CDR1 is MNHEY and CDR2 is SVGEGT. Trimming cost V 5 bases and J 5 bases; bases outside gene matches: 11. DNA for the CDR3: TGTGCCAGCAGTGGGGAGGGAGGGCCATTCGAGACCCAGTACTTC. As protein: CASSGEGGPFETQYF.